One sample yielded the 8 T cell receptor beta chains listed below, sequenced in a study of blood T cell repertoires in COVID-19. Some clones are missing from TCRdb's copy, which holds only in-frame ones; the method was immunoSEQ multiplex PCR. The sample lists 250,000 to 350,000 clones, around 90% occurring once. Sequencing was performed on peripheral blood. Source of these receptors: a woman aged 40 to 50 who had recovered from COVID-19.

V usage is TRBV13 and J usage is TRBJ1-4, with D unclear. Deletions cut 0 bases from V and 8 bases from J, with 13 bases between. Germline CDR1 is PRHDT and CDR2 is FYEKMQ (reference sequence). The CDR3 covers 15 residues. CDR3 protein: CASSLGRAALEKLFF. The CDR3 DNA sequence: TGTGCCAGCAGCTTAGGGAGGGCGGCTTTGGAAAAACTGTTTTTT.

The chain couples TRBV9 to TRBJ1-2; the D is unclear. The CDR3 is made up of 15 amino acids. Trimming took 0 bases from V and 1 from J, leaving 10 bases between them. In germline, CDR1 is SGDLS, CDR2 YYNGEE. The CDR3 region is CASSVVTNSNYGYTF. In nucleotides, the CDR3 is TGTGCCAGCAGCGTAGTTACCAACAGTAACTATGGCTACACCTTC.

This clone showed up just once. The chain has TRBV18 and TRBJ2-3; the match to TRBD2 covers 7 bases. The ends lost 3 bases at V and 6 bases at J; junction bases unmatched: 6. Germline values: CDR1 KGHSH, CDR2 LQKENI. The CDR3 has 14 amino acids. The CDR3, as DNA: TGTGCCAGCTCACCCCTCGCGGGAGAGGATACGCAGTATTTT. This encodes CASSPLAGEDTQYF.

In this sample, this clone turned up a few times. The chain combines TRBV14 with TRBJ2-7; D unclear. The germline V gene has CDR1 SGHDN and CDR2 FVKESK. The CDR3 is 14 residues long. The germline V and J ends were trimmed by 1 base and 0 bases, with 7 bases remaining between them. The DNA for the CDR3 is TGTGCCAGCAGCCAAGGCTATTACTCCTACGAGCAGTACTTC. It encodes CASSQGYYSYEQYF.

DNA of the CDR3: TGTGCCAGCACTCCAGCGGGAGGCGGAGTATACGAGCAGTACTTC. As protein: CASTPAGGGVYEQYF. The rearrangement joins TRBV6-5 to TRBJ2-7; 9 bases match TRBD2. The CDR3 sequence is 15 residues long. The trim removed 7 bases at V and 4 bases at J, leaving 11 bases unmatched. CDR1 MNHEY and CDR2 SVGAGI come from the germline V gene.

V usage is TRBV3-1 (or the pseudogene TRBV3-2) and J usage is TRBJ2-1, with TRBD2 identical over 13 bases. The V segment lost 0 bases and the J segment 7 bases; nucleotides outside the gene matches: 6. The V gene's germline CDR1 is LGHDT and CDR2 YNNKEL (reference sequence). CDR3 length: 17 residues. For the CDR3, the DNA is TGTGCCAGCAGCCAAGAATGGACTAGCGGGAGTACAAATGAGCAGTTCTTC. It is translated as CASSQEWTSGSTNEQFF.

The chain recombines TRBV19 with TRBJ1-2; TRBD1 matches 7 bases. Unmatched junction bases numbered 6, after V lost 3 bases and J lost 2 bases. The germline V gene encodes CDR1 LNHDA and CDR2 SQIVND (reference sequence). The CDR3 spans 15 residues. CDR3 nucleotides: TGTGCCAGTAGTATCCGACAGGGAACAAACTATGGCTACACCTTC. This gives the protein CASSIRQGTNYGYTF.

The chain has TRBV20-1 and TRBJ2-5, with a possible D match to TRBD1 (6 bases). This CDR3 is built from 14 residues. Germline V gene sequence: CDR1 DFQATT, CDR2 SNEGSKA (reference sequence). V was trimmed by 3 bases and J by 5 bases, leaving 16 bases between them. CDR3 coding DNA: TGCAGTGCTAGTCGGGACACCGCCGAGGAGACCCAGTACTTC. Amino acid sequence: CSASRDTAEETQYF.